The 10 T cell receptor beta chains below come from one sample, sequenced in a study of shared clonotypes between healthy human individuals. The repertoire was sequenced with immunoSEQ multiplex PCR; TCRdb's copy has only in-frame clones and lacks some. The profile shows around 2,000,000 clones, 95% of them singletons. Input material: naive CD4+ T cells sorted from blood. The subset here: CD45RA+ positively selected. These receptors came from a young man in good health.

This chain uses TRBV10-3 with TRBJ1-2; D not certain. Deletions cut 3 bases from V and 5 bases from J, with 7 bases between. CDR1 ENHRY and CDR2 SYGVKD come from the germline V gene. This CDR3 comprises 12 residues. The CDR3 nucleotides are TGTGCCATCAGTGAACGGGGTTATGGCTACACCTTC. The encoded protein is CAISERGYGYTF.

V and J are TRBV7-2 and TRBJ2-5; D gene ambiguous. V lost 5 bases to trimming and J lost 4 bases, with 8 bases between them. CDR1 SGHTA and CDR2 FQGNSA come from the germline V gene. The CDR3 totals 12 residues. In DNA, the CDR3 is TGTGCCAGCAGCCAACCACGAGAGACCCAGTACTTC. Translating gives CASSQPRETQYF.

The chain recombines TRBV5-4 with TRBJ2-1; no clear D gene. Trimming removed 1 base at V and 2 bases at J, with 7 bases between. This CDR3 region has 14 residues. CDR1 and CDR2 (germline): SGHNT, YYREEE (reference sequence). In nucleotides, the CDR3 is TGTGCCAGCAGCTTGTCGCTGGCCTACAATGAGCAGTTCTTC. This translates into CASSLSLAYNEQFF.

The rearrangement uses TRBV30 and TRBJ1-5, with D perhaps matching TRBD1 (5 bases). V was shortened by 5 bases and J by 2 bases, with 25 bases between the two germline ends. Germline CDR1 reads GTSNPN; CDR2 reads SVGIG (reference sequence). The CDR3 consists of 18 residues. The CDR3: CAWSNAVGLLGRNQPQHF. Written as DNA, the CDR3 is TGTGCCTGGTCCAACGCGGTTGGACTTCTGGGGCGCAATCAGCCCCAGCATTTT.

The CDR3 DNA reads TGTGCCAGTAGTATAAACCACGTGGGGAATGGGGCTAATGAAAAACTGTTTTTT. Its protein is CASSINHVGNGANEKLFF. The genes are TRBV19 and TRBJ1-4, with unresolved D. This CDR3 spans 18 amino acids. Per the germline V gene, CDR1 is LNHDA and CDR2 is SQIVND (reference sequence). V was cut by 2 bases and J by 3 bases, with 19 bases left in between. The complete variable domain, with remaining parts taken from reference TRBV19 and TRBJ1-4, reads DGGITQSPKYLFRKEGQNVTLSCEQNLNHDAMYWYRQDPGQGLRLIYYSQIVNDFQKGDIAEGYSVSREKKESFPLTVTSAQKNPTAFYLCASSINHVGNGANEKLFFGSGTQLSVL.

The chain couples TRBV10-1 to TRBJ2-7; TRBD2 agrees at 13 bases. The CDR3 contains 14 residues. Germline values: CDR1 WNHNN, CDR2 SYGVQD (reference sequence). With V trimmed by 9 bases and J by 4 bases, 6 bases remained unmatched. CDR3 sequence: CARKGTSGKYEQYF. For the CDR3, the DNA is TGCGCCAGGAAAGGGACTAGCGGGAAGTACGAGCAGTACTTC.

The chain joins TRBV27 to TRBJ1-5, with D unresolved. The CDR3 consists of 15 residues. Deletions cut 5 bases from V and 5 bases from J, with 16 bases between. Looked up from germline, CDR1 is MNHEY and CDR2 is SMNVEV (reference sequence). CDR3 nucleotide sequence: TGTGCCAGCAGTCCCACAAAAGGAAAATATCAGCCCCAGCATTTT. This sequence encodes CASSPTKGKYQPQHF.

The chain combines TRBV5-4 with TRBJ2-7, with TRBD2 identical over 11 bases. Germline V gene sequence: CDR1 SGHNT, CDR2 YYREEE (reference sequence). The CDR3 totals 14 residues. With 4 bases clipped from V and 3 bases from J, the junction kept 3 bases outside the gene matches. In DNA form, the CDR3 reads TGTGCCAGCAGCCTAACTAGCGGGGGCTACGAGCAGTACTTC. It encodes CASSLTSGGYEQYF.

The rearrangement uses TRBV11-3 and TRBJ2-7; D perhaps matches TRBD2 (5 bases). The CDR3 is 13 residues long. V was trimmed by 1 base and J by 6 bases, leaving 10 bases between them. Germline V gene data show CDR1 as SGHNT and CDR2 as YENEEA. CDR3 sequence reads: CASSLGGAGEQYF. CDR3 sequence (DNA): TGTGCCAGCAGCTTAGGCGGCGCGGGCGAGCAGTACTTC.

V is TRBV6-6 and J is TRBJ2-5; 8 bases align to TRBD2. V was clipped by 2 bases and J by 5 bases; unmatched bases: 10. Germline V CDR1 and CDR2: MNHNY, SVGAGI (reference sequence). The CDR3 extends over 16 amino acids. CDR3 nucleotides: TGTGCCAGCAGTTACAGAAGATACGGGGGGGAGGAGACCCAGTACTTC. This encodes CASSYRRYGGEETQYF.